A selection of T cell receptor beta chains follows, all from one sample in a study of B cell selection in AIRE deficiency. Clones were sequenced by immunoSEQ multiplex PCR, and TCRdb holds only the in-frame ones, with some missing. The sample holds 20,000 to 25,000 clones, more than 95% seen once. The sample was conventional CD4+ T cells sorted from PBMCs. The origin of the receptors is a human donor with AIRE deficiency. The CDR3 runs from the conserved cysteine through the conserved F or W. D genes are given only for firm matches. Part of the rows lack a size; the others show once, few, many or a class for expanded clones.

V gene	J gene	clone size	D gene	CDR3 protein	CDR3 DNA
TRBV11-3	TRBJ1-6	.	.	CASSLEAGDNSPLHF	TGTGCCAGCAGCTTAGAGGCCGGTGATAATTCACCCCTCCACTTT
TRBV9	TRBJ2-5	.	TRBD2	CASSPGTSSPGTQYF	TGTGCCAGCAGCCCGGGGACTAGCTCGCCCGGGACCCAGTACTTC
TRBV30	TRBJ1-5	.	.	CAWQRRDFQPQHF	TGTGCCTGGCAGAGAAGGGACTTTCAGCCCCAGCATTTT
TRBV7-3	TRBJ2-5	.	.	CASSFSAEETQYF	TGTGCCAGCAGCTTTTCAGCCGAAGAGACCCAGTACTTC
TRBV2	TRBJ1-1	.	.	CASSEENNTEAFF	TGTGCCAGCAGTGAAGAGAATAACACTGAAGCTTTCTTT
TRBV5-1	TRBJ1-2	.	.	CASSLEGRAYGYTF	TGCGCCAGCAGCTTGGAGGGCAGGGCCTATGGCTACACCTTC
TRBV10-3	TRBJ2-3	.	.	CAIKGGSDTQYF	TGTGCCATCAAGGGGGGGTCGGATACGCAGTATTTT
TRBV5-1	TRBJ1-1	few	.	CASSPYSMNTEAFF	TGCGCCAGCAGCCCGTACTCCATGAACACTGAAGCTTTCTTT
TRBV7-2	TRBJ2-3	.	.	CASSLAVADTQYF	TGTGCCAGCAGCTTAGCGGTGGCAGATACGCAGTATTTT
TRBV29-1	TRBJ1-1	.	.	CSVELGMGNTEAFF	TGCAGCGTTGAGTTAGGAATGGGGAACACTGAAGCTTTCTTT
TRBV19	TRBJ1-5	.	.	CASSITGNQPQHF	TGTGCCAGTAGTATCACCGGCAATCAGCCCCAGCATTTT
TRBV6-6	TRBJ2-3	.	.	CASSYTRGTDTQYF	TGTGCCAGCAGTTACACCAGGGGCACAGATACGCAGTATTTT
TRBV7-3	TRBJ1-1	.	.	CASNLQGADTEAFF	TGTGCCAGCAACCTACAGGGTGCGGACACTGAAGCTTTCTTT
TRBV6-7	TRBJ1-5	.	.	CASSVVTEKSNQPQHF	TGTGCCAGCAGTGTAGTGACGGAGAAGAGCAATCAGCCCCAGCATTTT
TRBV7-3	TRBJ1-2	once	.	CASIYSQGTYGYTF	TGTGCCAGCATCTACTCCCAGGGAACCTATGGCTACACCTTC
TRBV6-5	TRBJ1-4	once	.	CASSYQVTSNEKLFF	TGTGCCAGCAGTTACCAAGTGACCTCTAATGAAAAACTGTTTTTT
TRBV5-1	TRBJ2-5	.	TRBD2	CASSLMASGRETQYF	TGCGCCAGCAGCTTGATGGCTAGCGGGAGAGAGACCCAGTACTTC
TRBV6-1	TRBJ2-4	once	TRBD2	CASRQAGVDIQYF	TGTGCCAGCAGACAAGCGGGGGTGGACATTCAGTACTTC
TRBV4-3	TRBJ1-2	.	.	CASSQDLRTLSVGYTF	TGCGCCAGCAGCCAAGACCTGCGGACACTTAGTGTCGGCTACACCTTC
TRBV11-3	TRBJ2-5	.	.	CASSRQYETQYF	TGTGCCAGCAGCCGACAGTATGAGACCCAGTACTTC
TRBV14	TRBJ1-2	once	TRBD1	CASSQTSTGGYGYTF	TGTGCCAGCAGCCAAACATCGACAGGGGGCTATGGCTACACCTTC
TRBV6-1	TRBJ2-7	.	.	CASSEAWSRSEQYF	TGTGCCAGCAGTGAAGCGTGGTCTAGGAGCGAGCAGTACTTC
TRBV18	TRBJ2-3	.	.	CASSPRRTDTQYF	TGTGCCAGCTCACCACGAAGGACAGATACGCAGTATTTT